A single sample is the source of the 21 T cell receptor beta chains below, sequenced in a study of CD8 T cells in ankylosing spondylitis. TCRdb re-analysed the 5' RACE reads in MiXCR, keeping a single row per CDR3 protein. This sample carries 200,000 to 250,000 distinct CDR3 sequences, about 10% of them seen once, and the ten largest clones take around 6.5%. The sequenced sample was blood, either unsorted or a sorted T cell fraction (not recorded which). The receptors derive from a male donor with ankylosing spondylitis or in good health (not recorded which).

This clonotype was observed a handful of times. The chain uses TRBV5-1 and TRBJ2-1; 16 bases fit TRBD2. V lost 4 bases and J lost 13; bases outside the gene matches: 11. Germline loops: CDR1 SGHRS, CDR2 YFSETQ. The CDR3 runs to 16 residues. The CDR3: CASSPSLGTSGGAQFF. CDR3 nucleotides: TGCGCCAGCAGCCCATCCCTAGGGACTAGCGGGGGGGCCCAGTTCTTC.

This clonotype was picked up a small number of times. This sequence joins TRBV5-1 and TRBJ2-3; a possible D gene is TRBD2 (5 bases). Germline CDR1 and CDR2: SGHRS and YFSETQ. The V end lost 0 bases, the J end lost 0 bases, and 11 bases lay between the germline ends. The CDR3 has 16 amino acids. The CDR3 spells CASSLVGDDSTDTQYF. In DNA form, the CDR3 reads TGCGCCAGCAGCTTGGTGGGAGACGATAGCACAGATACGCAGTATTTT.

The table lists this clonotype with many counts. The V and J genes are TRBV4-2 and TRBJ1-1, with D possibly being TRBD1 (6 bases). The CDR3 has 15 amino acids. V was trimmed by 0 bases and J by 4 bases, leaving 12 bases between them. Germline lookup yields CDR1 LGHNA and CDR2 YNFKEQ. The DNA for the CDR3 is TGTGCCAGCAGCCAAGACCCCGGGGGCGGCACTGAAGCTTTCTTT. As protein: CASSQDPGGGTEAFF.

The chain employs TRBV9 and TRBJ1-1; D remains unclear. The CDR3 length is 14 residues. Per germline, CDR1 SGDLS and CDR2 YYNGEE. Trimming pared 0 bases from V and 2 bases from J, leaving 8 bases between. The CDR3 loop is CASSVGRENTEAFF. CDR3 nucleotides: TGTGCCAGCAGCGTAGGTAGGGAAAACACTGAAGCTTTCTTT.

The V call is TRBV21-1, the J call TRBJ2-5; TRBD1 is the table's D call, not checked against the DNA. TRBV21-1 has pseudogene status. CDR3 length: 16 residues. CDR3 region: CASSKVCEQGPETQYF. The CDR3 bases are TGTGCCAGCAGCAAAGTCTGCGAACAGGGGCCGGAGACCCAGTACTTC.

This clonotype was seen repeatedly, ten times or more. The CDR3 sequence: CASSEWALAPSYNEQFF. The CDR3 DNA reads TGTGCCAGCAGTGAATGGGCCCTAGCGCCTTCCTACAATGAGCAGTTCTTC. J is TRBJ2-1 and V is TRBV25-1; TRBD2 is a possible D gene (6 bases). The CDR3 totals 17 residues. The germline CDR1 and CDR2 sequences are MGHDK and SYGVNS. V lost 1 base and J lost 1, with 14 bases in between.

The V and J genes are TRBV12-3 or TRBV12-4 and TRBJ2-2, with D unresolved. V was trimmed by 8 bases and J by 6 bases, leaving 16 bases between them. The CDR3 loop spans 14 amino acids. The DNA for the CDR3 is TGTGCCAGCTGGTTCTCCACCACAGCCGGGGAGCTGTTTTTT. This gives the protein CASWFSTTAGELFF.

This clonotype was found many times. CDR3 nucleotide sequence: TGTGCCACCAGCAGAGCCGGGGGCGCCAACTATGGCTACACCTTC. Amino acid sequence: CATSRAGGANYGYTF. The chain recombines TRBV15 with TRBJ1-2; weak D call: TRBD1 (6 bases). This CDR3 region has 15 residues. V lost 1 base to trimming and J lost 2 bases, with 11 bases between them. The V gene's germline CDR1 is LNHNV and CDR2 YYDKDF (reference sequence).

This sequence joins TRBV6-1 and TRBJ2-5; a possible D gene is TRBD2 (5 bases). The CDR3 loop spans 17 amino acids. Trimming took off 6 bases at V and 5 bases at J, with 25 bases between the two ends. The germline gives CDR1 MNHNS, CDR2 SASEGT. CDR3 DNA: TGTGCCAGCAGGAGGGCTATTAGCGAAGTAGGTCCTGAGACCCAGTACTTC. Its translation is CASRRAISEVGPETQYF.

The table lists this clonotype with many counts. The rearrangement uses TRBV12-3 or TRBV12-4 and TRBJ2-7; TRBD1 might be the D (5 bases). The germline V and J ends were trimmed by 5 bases and 0 bases, with 14 bases remaining between them. The CDR3 runs 15 residues. Here the CDR3 DNA reads TGTGCCAGCAGTGTCCGCAGGGAATTCTCCTACGAGCAGTACTTC. Translating it yields CASSVRREFSYEQYF.

V and J are TRBV7-3 and TRBJ2-1; no clear D. Germline V CDR1 and CDR2: SGHTA, FQGTGA. The CDR3 loop spans 14 amino acids. The ends were cut back, 1 base at V and 9 bases at J, with 13 bases in the middle. The CDR3 loop is CASSLRPGLVEQFF. The CDR3 bases are TGTGCCAGCAGCTTAAGACCAGGTTTGGTTGAGCAGTTCTTC.

The chain is built from TRBV11-3 and TRBJ2-1; D ambiguous. Trimming left V 5 bases short and J 2 bases short, with 13 bases between. This CDR3 comprises 15 residues. Germline V gives CDR1 SGHNT, CDR2 YENEEA. The CDR3 DNA is TGTGCCAGCAGCCAAACAGCCGGGCCCTACAATGAGCAGTTCTTC. Protein: CASSQTAGPYNEQFF.

This clonotype has more than one count but fewer than ten. The chain combines TRBV7-9 with TRBJ2-7; D gene ambiguous. Germline loops: CDR1 SEHNR, CDR2 FQNEAQ (reference sequence). This CDR3 is 9 amino acids long. CDR3 protein: CAGGYEQYF. The CDR3 DNA sequence: TGTGCGGGTGGTTACGAGCAGTACTTC.

The chain employs TRBV12-3 or TRBV12-4 and TRBJ2-3, with 7 bases identical to TRBD2. The V gene end was trimmed by 3 bases and the J gene end by 0 bases; junction bases not matched to a gene: 3. CDR3 length: 15 residues. The CDR3 nucleotides are TGTGCCAGCAGTTTCGCGGGGGTTAGCACAGATACGCAGTATTTT. It translates to CASSFAGVSTDTQYF.

This clonotype showed up many times. This rearrangement joins TRBV5-1 to TRBJ2-1; 8 nucleotides agree with TRBD2. The CDR3 consists of 16 residues. CDR1 and CDR2 (germline): SGHRS, YFSETQ. Trimming removed 5 bases from V and 1 base from J; junction bases left unmatched: 8. In DNA form, the CDR3 reads TGCGCCAGCAGTTTACTAGCGGCCGTGTCCTACAATGAGCAGTTCTTC. This gives the protein CASSLLAAVSYNEQFF.

In this sample, this clonotype turned up a few times. V usage is TRBV7-9 and J usage is TRBJ2-1; 10 positions agree with TRBD2. This CDR3 spans 15 amino acids. J lost 0 bases, V lost 5 bases, and 1 base had no gene match. Germline CDR1 is SEHNR and CDR2 is FQNEAQ (reference sequence). CDR3 loop: CASSRLAGSYNEQFF. In nucleotides, the CDR3 is TGTGCCAGCAGCCGACTAGCGGGCTCCTACAATGAGCAGTTCTTC.

This clonotype appeared a few times. This chain joins TRBV28 and TRBJ2-7; D is possibly TRBD1 or TRBD2 (6 bases each). Germline V gene data show CDR1 as MDHEN and CDR2 as SYDVKM. V lost 4 bases to trimming and J lost 4 bases, with 17 bases between them. This CDR3 comprises 15 residues. For the CDR3, the DNA is TGTGCCAGCAGTTCCCCCACGTTAGGGGGGTACGAGCAGTACTTC. Amino acid sequence: CASSSPTLGGYEQYF.

A few counts support this clonotype. The chain uses TRBV7-6 and TRBJ2-3; 10 bases agree with TRBD2. Trimming removed 4 bases from V and 0 bases from J; junction bases left unmatched: 4. The CDR3 is made up of 16 amino acids. From germline, CDR1 is SGHVS and CDR2 FNYEAQ. CDR3 DNA: TGTGCCAGCAGCTCACGGACTAGCGGAAGCACAGATACGCAGTATTTT. It specifies CASSSRTSGSTDTQYF.

This clonotype occurred many times. The chain couples TRBV28 to TRBJ2-7; 11 bases are a match to TRBD1. Germline V gene sequence: CDR1 MDHEN, CDR2 SYDVKM. Trimming took 10 bases from V and 1 from J; bases not matched to a gene: 6. This CDR3 region has 14 residues. CDR3: CATDRDRGSYEQYF. CDR3 sequence (DNA): TGTGCCACTGACCGGGACAGGGGGTCCTACGAGCAGTACTTC.

This clonotype has a count of ten or more. The chain carries TRBV5-5 and TRBJ2-7; 9 nucleotides agree with TRBD1. The CDR3 has 16 residues. In germline, CDR1 is SGHKS, CDR2 YYEKEE (reference sequence). Losses at the gene ends were 0 bases for V and 0 bases for J; bases not matched to a gene: 4. CDR3 nucleotides: TGTGCCAGCAGCTTGGTCGGGACAGGGAGCTCCTACGAGCAGTACTTC. Protein: CASSLVGTGSSYEQYF.

The chain uses TRBV12-3 or TRBV12-4 and TRBJ1-3; the D gene is possibly TRBD1 (6 bases). The CDR3 is 16 residues long. With 6 bases removed from V and 0 bases from J, the gap between germline ends came to 15 bases. CDR3 DNA sequence: TGTGCCAGCAGCCCTAAACGACAGGCCTCTGGAAACACCATATATTTT. Translation gives CASSPKRQASGNTIYF.